This is a list of T cell receptor beta chains from one sample in a study of identical twins. Using its own MiXCR run on the 5' RACE reads, TCRdb lists one record per CDR3 protein. The sample contains about 570,000 distinct CDR3 sequences, over 8.5% of which appear only once. Another study also made use of these data, one on yellow fever vaccine responses in identical twins.

Input material: PBMCs. These receptors were collected from a woman in her late teens or twenties in good health. CDR3s include the opening cysteine and the closing phenylalanine or tryptophan. Each record gives: CDR3 protein, CDR3 DNA, clone size, V gene, D gene, J gene, CDR3 length. A D gene is named only where the DNA matches it firmly. Size is stated for part of the rows, as once, few or many counts, or as a class when the clone is expanded.

CDR3aa: CSGGAGAAYEQYF; CDR3nt: TGCAGCGGGGGGGCAGGGGCCGCCTACGAGCAGTACTTC; abundance: few; v_gene: TRBV29-1; d_gene: .; j_gene: TRBJ2-7; len: 13
CDR3aa: CASSASGTSGRNEQFF; CDR3nt: TGTGCCAGCAGTGCATCCGGGACTAGCGGGAGGAATGAGCAGTTCTTC; abundance: few; v_gene: TRBV6-1; d_gene: TRBD2; j_gene: TRBJ2-1; len: 16
CDR3aa: CATSDSASVYQYF; CDR3nt: TGTGCCACCAGTGATTCAGCATCGGTGTACCAGTACTTC; abundance: .; v_gene: TRBV24-1; d_gene: .; j_gene: TRBJ2-5; len: 13
CDR3aa: CSVRTGNEQFF; CDR3nt: TGCAGCGTTCGCACAGGCAATGAGCAGTTCTTC; abundance: few; v_gene: TRBV29-1; d_gene: .; j_gene: TRBJ2-1; len: 11
CDR3aa: CASSSFGGQSIQYF; CDR3nt: TGCGCCAGCAGCTCCTTTGGGGGACAGAGCATTCAGTACTTC; abundance: few; v_gene: TRBV5-1; d_gene: TRBD1; j_gene: TRBJ2-4; len: 14
CDR3aa: CASSLTGVLAGAVEQYF; CDR3nt: TGCGCCAGCAGCTTAACGGGTGTGTTAGCGGGAGCGGTCGAGCAGTACTTC; abundance: few; v_gene: TRBV5-1; d_gene: TRBD2; j_gene: TRBJ2-7; len: 17
CDR3aa: CASSWSGSNNEQFF; CDR3nt: TGCGCCAGCAGTTGGAGCGGGAGCAACAATGAGCAGTTCTTC; abundance: few; v_gene: TRBV5-1; d_gene: TRBD2; j_gene: TRBJ2-1; len: 14
CDR3aa: CASSKGVALNTEAFF; CDR3nt: TGTGCCAGTAGTAAAGGGGTAGCCCTGAACACTGAAGCTTTCTTT; abundance: .; v_gene: TRBV19; d_gene: .; j_gene: TRBJ1-1; len: 15
CDR3aa: CSALANSHTYEQYF; CDR3nt: TGCAGTGCTCTCGCTAATTCCCATACCTACGAGCAGTACTTC; abundance: .; v_gene: TRBV20-1; d_gene: .; j_gene: TRBJ2-7; len: 14
CDR3aa: CASSPDPTVYQETQYF; CDR3nt: TGCGCCAGCAGCCCGGACCCGACGGTGTACCAAGAGACCCAGTACTTC; abundance: .; v_gene: TRBV5-1; d_gene: .; j_gene: TRBJ2-5; len: 16
CDR3aa: CASSQAEARGRGIGERYEQYF; CDR3nt: TGTGCCAGCAGCCAAGCGGAAGCTAGGGGCAGGGGGATAGGTGAGAGATACGAGCAGTACTTC; abundance: few; v_gene: TRBV4-2; d_gene: TRBD1; j_gene: TRBJ2-7; len: 21
CDR3aa: CASSQGLAARGGEQFF; CDR3nt: TGCGCCAGCAGCCAAGGACTAGCGGCCCGAGGGGGTGAGCAGTTCTTC; abundance: few; v_gene: TRBV4-1; d_gene: TRBD2; j_gene: TRBJ2-1; len: 16
CDR3aa: CASSFQRSSTDTQYF; CDR3nt: TGTGCCAGCAGCTTCCAGCGGAGTTCCACAGATACGCAGTATTTT; abundance: few; v_gene: TRBV7-3; d_gene: .; j_gene: TRBJ2-3; len: 15
CDR3aa: CASSKDTTYEQYF; CDR3nt: TGTGCCAGCAGCAAAGACACCACCTACGAGCAGTACTTC; abundance: .; v_gene: TRBV7-9; d_gene: .; j_gene: TRBJ2-7; len: 13
CDR3aa: CAIKGLVEETYEQYF; CDR3nt: TGTGCCATCAAAGGCTTGGTAGAGGAGACGTACGAGCAGTACTTC; abundance: few; v_gene: TRBV10-3; d_gene: .; j_gene: TRBJ2-7; len: 15
CDR3aa: CASSLEGLAYLEQFF; CDR3nt: TGTGCCAGCAGCTTAGAGGGACTAGCCTACCTTGAGCAGTTCTTC; abundance: few; v_gene: TRBV7-8; d_gene: TRBD2; j_gene: TRBJ2-1; len: 15
CDR3aa: CASSTLGQGGTDTQYF; CDR3nt: TGTGCCAGCAGTACCCTCGGACAGGGGGGAACAGATACGCAGTATTTT; abundance: many; v_gene: TRBV28; d_gene: TRBD1; j_gene: TRBJ2-3; len: 16
CDR3aa: CSARESLPTSGRRVGEQFF; CDR3nt: TGCAGTGCTAGAGAATCCCTTCCGACTAGCGGGAGGCGCGTAGGGGAGCAGTTCTTC; abundance: many; v_gene: TRBV20-1; d_gene: TRBD2; j_gene: TRBJ2-1; len: 19
CDR3aa: CASSPWDRKGDEQFF; CDR3nt: TGTGCCAGCAGCCCCTGGGACCGTAAGGGGGATGAGCAGTTCTTC; abundance: many; v_gene: TRBV7-2; d_gene: .; j_gene: TRBJ2-1; len: 15
CDR3aa: CASSLLPAGDGSYNEQFF; CDR3nt: TGTGCCAGCAGCCTTCTCCCCGCCGGCGACGGATCCTACAATGAGCAGTTCTTC; abundance: few; v_gene: TRBV11-2; d_gene: .; j_gene: TRBJ2-1; len: 18
CDR3aa: CSGRTSGSDEQYF; CDR3nt: TGCAGCGGCCGGACTAGCGGGAGTGACGAGCAGTACTTC; abundance: .; v_gene: TRBV29-1; d_gene: TRBD2; j_gene: TRBJ2-7; len: 13
CDR3aa: CASSLLRALPSSYNEQFF; CDR3nt: TGTGCCAGCAGCTTACTGAGGGCCTTACCGAGCTCCTACAATGAGCAGTTCTTC; abundance: many; v_gene: TRBV11-2; d_gene: .; j_gene: TRBJ2-1; len: 18
CDR3aa: CASSFFEGALGRTTQYF; CDR3nt: TGTGCCAGCAGCTTTTTCGAGGGGGCGCTGGGTAGGACGACGCAGTATTTT; abundance: many; v_gene: TRBV7-9; d_gene: TRBD1; j_gene: TRBJ2-3; len: 17
CDR3aa: CASSLQTLNTEAFF; CDR3nt: TGTGCCAGCAGCCTACAGACCTTGAACACTGAAGCTTTCTTT; abundance: many; v_gene: TRBV7-2; d_gene: .; j_gene: TRBJ1-1; len: 14
CDR3aa: CASSQEEGRNTGELFF; CDR3nt: TGCGCCAGCAGCCAAGAAGAGGGACGGAACACCGGGGAGCTGTTTTTT; abundance: .; v_gene: TRBV4-3; d_gene: .; j_gene: TRBJ2-2; len: 16
CDR3aa: CASSYSRTGKYNEQFF; CDR3nt: TGTGCTAGCAGTTACTCTAGGACAGGGAAATACAATGAGCAGTTCTTC; abundance: many; v_gene: TRBV7-7; d_gene: TRBD1; j_gene: TRBJ2-1; len: 16
CDR3aa: CASSQDRGQIFYEQYF; CDR3nt: TGTGCCAGCAGCCAAGATCGGGGACAAATATTCTACGAGCAGTACTTC; abundance: .; v_gene: TRBV3-1; d_gene: .; j_gene: TRBJ2-7; len: 16
CDR3aa: CASMKGQINSPLHF; CDR3nt: TGTGCCAGCATGAAGGGACAGATTAATTCACCCCTCCACTTT; abundance: many; v_gene: TRBV25-1; d_gene: TRBD1; j_gene: TRBJ1-6; len: 14
CDR3aa: CASSPPGGETQYF; CDR3nt: TGTGCCAGCTCACCACCCGGGGGAGAGACCCAGTACTTC; abundance: many; v_gene: TRBV7-9; d_gene: .; j_gene: TRBJ2-5; len: 13
CDR3aa: CAWMGRVNVAFF; CDR3nt: TGTGCCTGGATGGGTAGGGTTAACGTAGCTTTCTTT; abundance: .; v_gene: TRBV30; d_gene: .; j_gene: TRBJ1-1; len: 12
CDR3aa: CASSASPYLEQFF; CDR3nt: TGTGCCAGCAGCGCCTCCCCGTACCTTGAGCAGTTCTTC; abundance: .; v_gene: TRBV2; d_gene: .; j_gene: TRBJ2-1; len: 13